The 29 T cell receptor beta chains below come from one sample, sequenced in a study of blood T cell repertoires in COVID-19. Sequenced by immunoSEQ multiplex PCR; TCRdb stores in-frame clones only, minus some. This table has about 480,000 clones, roughly 89% appearing once. Sample: peripheral blood. The receptor source for this set is a woman aged 50 to 65 with COVID-19, enrolled during active disease.

J is TRBJ1-2 and V is TRBV5-4, with D possibly matching TRBD1 (5 bases). Germline V CDR1 and CDR2: SGHNT, YYREEE (reference sequence). V was trimmed by 4 bases and J by 0 bases, leaving 19 bases between them. The CDR3 totals 17 residues. CDR3 sequence (DNA): TGTGCCAGCAGCCTGACAGTTTCCCACTTAGCTAACTATGGCTACACCTTC. Its protein product is CASSLTVSHLANYGYTF. The variable domain in full, with the rest retrieved from reference TRBV5-4 and TRBJ1-2, is ETGVTQSPTHLIKTRGQQVTLRCSSQSGHNTVSWYQQALGQGPQFIFQYYREEENGRGNFPPRFSGLQFPNYSSELNVNALELDDSALYLCASSLTVSHLANYGYTFGSGTRLTVV.

The chain links TRBV5-6 to TRBJ2-3, with D hard to call. Germline lookup yields CDR1 SGHDT and CDR2 YYEEEE. Trimming left V 0 bases short and J 2 bases short, with 10 bases between. This CDR3 has 15 residues. The CDR3 DNA reads TGTGCCAGCAGCTTGGCCTTACAGTTCACAGATACGCAGTATTTT. This sequence encodes CASSLALQFTDTQYF.

As concerns this clone: Other nucleotide sequences from this sample produce the same CDR3. The gene calls are TRBV3-1 (or the pseudogene TRBV3-2) and TRBJ1-1, with D unresolved. The CDR3 spans 12 residues. V lost 1 base and J 4 bases, leaving 4 bases between the germline ends. Looked up from germline, CDR1 is LGHDT and CDR2 is YNNKEL (reference sequence). The CDR3 loop is CASSQAGTEAFF. In DNA, the CDR3 is TGTGCCAGCAGCCAAGCAGGCACTGAAGCTTTCTTT.

The chain is built from TRBV4-1 and TRBJ1-2, with D perhaps TRBD1 (6 bases). Germline loops: CDR1 MGHRA, CDR2 YSYEKL. This CDR3 contains 13 residues. Trimming stripped 0 bases from V and 8 bases from J, with 10 bases between. The CDR3 here is CASSQESRGGYTF. In DNA, the CDR3 is TGCGCCAGCAGCCAAGAATCGAGGGGGGGCTACACCTTC.

J is TRBJ1-4 and V is TRBV6-1, with 7 nucleotides matching TRBD1. V was pared by 1 base and J by 4 bases, with 0 bases of the junction left unmatched. Per germline, CDR1 MNHNS and CDR2 SASEGT. This CDR3 is built from 14 residues. CDR3 nucleotides: TGTGCCAGCAGTGAAGGGGACAGTAATGAAAAACTGTTTTTT. Its translation is CASSEGDSNEKLFF.

The J gene is TRBJ2-7, the V gene TRBV2, with TRBD1 matching 7 bases. The germline V gene encodes CDR1 SNHLY and CDR2 FYNNEI. The V and J ends lost 5 bases and 7 bases, in that order; junction bases with no gene match: 8. The length of the CDR3 is 13 residues. CDR3 residues: CASSPLAGGEQYF. CDR3 sequence (DNA): TGTGCCAGCAGTCCTCTAGCAGGGGGTGAGCAGTACTTC.

The rearrangement uses TRBV5-4 and TRBJ1-1; possibly TRBD1 for D (5 bases). CDR1 and CDR2 from the germline V gene are SGHNT and YYREEE (reference sequence). Trimming left V 4 bases short and J 5 bases short, with 12 bases between. This CDR3 has 13 residues. The CDR3 DNA reads as TGTGCCAGCAGCGATAGGGGAAGGACTGAAGCTTTCTTT. It is translated as CASSDRGRTEAFF. Full variable domain (outside the CDR3, taken from reference TRBV5-4 and TRBJ1-1): ETGVTQSPTHLIKTRGQQVTLRCSSQSGHNTVSWYQQALGQGPQFIFQYYREEENGRGNFPPRFSGLQFPNYSSELNVNALELDDSALYLCASSDRGRTEAFFGQGTRLTVV.

This clone showed up just once. The genes are TRBV19 and TRBJ2-3; 10 nucleotides align to TRBD2. CDR1 and CDR2 from the germline V gene are LNHDA and SQIVND (reference sequence). Trimming cost V 7 bases and J 5 bases; bases outside gene matches: 9. The CDR3 spans 15 residues. CDR3: CASTQTSGEIDTQYF. CDR3 nucleotides: TGTGCCAGTACCCAAACTAGCGGGGAGATAGATACGCAGTATTTT.

CDR3 sequence reads: CASSNVRDRGRRAEAFF. The CDR3 DNA follows: TGTGCCAGTAGCAATGTCCGGGACAGGGGGCGCAGAGCTGAAGCTTTCTTT. The V gene is TRBV19, the J gene TRBJ1-1; 12 positions match TRBD1. The CDR3 contains 17 residues. Looked up from germline, CDR1 is LNHDA and CDR2 is SQIVND (reference sequence). J gave up 6 bases and V 6 bases, and 14 bases lay outside the gene matches.

Details on this clone: In the same sample, other DNA sequences code for this CDR3. The chain links TRBV2 to TRBJ1-2, with 7 positions matching TRBD1. J was trimmed by 3 bases and V by 6 bases; bases with no gene match: 1. This CDR3 spans 12 amino acids. Germline CDR1 SNHLY, CDR2 FYNNEI. The CDR3 is CASSGTDYGYTF. CDR3 DNA sequence: TGTGCCAGCAGCGGGACAGACTATGGCTACACCTTC.

The rearrangement uses TRBV30 and TRBJ1-3; D not certain. Germline CDR1 and CDR2: GTSNPN and SVGIG (reference sequence). Trimming removed 5 bases at V and 4 bases at J, with 12 bases between. This CDR3 is 13 amino acids long. Written as DNA, the CDR3 is TGTGCCTGGGTAATTGGACTGGGAAACACCATATATTTT. The encoded protein is CAWVIGLGNTIYF. The variable domain in full, completed from reference TRBV30 and TRBJ1-3, reads SQTIHQWPATLVQPVGSPLSLECTVEGTSNPNLYWYRQAAGRGLQLLFYSVGIGQISSEVPQNLSASRPQDRQFILSSKKLLLSDSGFYLCAWVIGLGNTIYFGEGSWLTVV.

Concerning this clone itself: Other nucleotide sequences in the sample specify the same CDR3. The chain uses TRBV5-1 and TRBJ1-5; 7 positions agree with TRBD1. The CDR3 contains 15 residues. The germline V gene has CDR1 SGHRS and CDR2 YFSETQ. The J segment lost 6 bases and the V segment lost 1 base, leaving 7 bases of the junction unmatched. The CDR3 DNA reads as TGCGCCAGCAGCTTGACAGGGGAGAGATCTCAGCCCCAGCATTTT. Its protein is CASSLTGERSQPQHF.

This chain connects TRBV9 to TRBJ2-2; no clear D gene. From germline, CDR1 is SGDLS and CDR2 YYNGEE. The CDR3 spans 13 residues. Trimming took off 3 bases at V and 3 bases at J, with 6 bases between the two ends. This chain's CDR3 is CASSAGDTGELFF. CDR3 nucleotides: TGTGCCAGCAGCGCCGGAGACACCGGGGAGCTGTTTTTT.

The chain employs TRBV19 and TRBJ2-3; 11 positions agree with TRBD1. This CDR3 has 15 residues. With V trimmed by 5 bases and J by 8 bases, 9 bases remained unmatched. Germline loops: CDR1 LNHDA, CDR2 SQIVND (reference sequence). The DNA for the CDR3 is TGTGCCAGTAGTCGGCCCGGGACAGGGGGTCTTACGCAGTATTTT. Its protein is CASSRPGTGGLTQYF.

Concerning this clone: Other DNA sequences of this sample code for an identical CDR3. The chain recombines TRBV3-1 (or the pseudogene TRBV3-2) with TRBJ1-5; D ambiguous. Deletions cut 0 bases from V and 4 bases from J, with 7 bases between. Germline CDR1 is LGHDT and CDR2 is YNNKEL (reference sequence). The CDR3 has 14 residues. The CDR3 spells CASSQDLVNQPQHF. DNA of the CDR3: TGTGCCAGCAGCCAAGATCTAGTTAATCAGCCCCAGCATTTT.

This clone was counted between two and nine times. The chain has TRBV6-1 and TRBJ2-2; D perhaps matches TRBD1 (5 bases). Trimming stripped 5 bases from V and 1 base from J, with 8 bases between. CDR3 length: 14 amino acids. Germline V gene lookup returns CDR1 MNHNS and CDR2 SASEGT. The DNA of the CDR3 is TGTGCCAGCAGTTATACAGGGAACACCGGGGAGCTGTTTTTT. Translated, it gives CASSYTGNTGELFF.

The genes are TRBV10-1 and TRBJ2-3; 7 nucleotides line up with TRBD2. Germline loops: CDR1 WNHNN, CDR2 SYGVQD (reference sequence). This CDR3 has 14 amino acids. Unmatched junction bases numbered 3, after V lost 4 bases and J lost 2 bases. The CDR3 reads CASSAAGDTDTQYF. CDR3 nucleotide sequence: TGCGCCAGCAGTGCGGCGGGGGACACAGATACGCAGTATTTT.

This clone appeared a single time. The chain has TRBV29-1 and TRBJ1-1; D is perhaps TRBD1 (5 bases). CDR3 length equals 14 residues. Trimming took off 6 bases at V and 1 base at J, with 15 bases between the two ends. CDR1 and CDR2 (germline): SQVTM, ANQGSEA. The CDR3 region is CSVLIGAANTEAFF. The CDR3 bases are TGCAGCGTGCTAATTGGGGCAGCGAACACTGAAGCTTTCTTT.

In this sample, this clone turned up once. The rearrangement uses TRBV7-9 and TRBJ1-4; no clear D. From germline, CDR1 is SEHNR and CDR2 FQNEAQ (reference sequence). Trimming took off 2 bases at V and 8 bases at J, with 6 bases between the two ends. The CDR3 spans 12 residues. CDR3 in amino acids: CASSLTVEKLFF. CDR3 coding DNA: TGTGCCAGCAGCTTAACGGTGGAAAAACTGTTTTTT.

The genes are TRBV11-2 and TRBJ2-1; no clear D. The CDR3 is 13 residues long. The germline V gene has CDR1 SGHAT and CDR2 FQNNGV. Trimming left V 5 bases short and J 4 bases short, with 9 bases between. The CDR3 region has the DNA TGTGCCAGCAGCCTACGTCGGTACAATGAGCAGTTCTTC. Its translation is CASSLRRYNEQFF.

V gene TRBV19 combines with J gene TRBJ1-2, with 12 bases that match TRBD1. CDR1 LNHDA and CDR2 SQIVND come from the germline V gene (reference sequence). The CDR3 is 17 amino acids. The trim removed 8 bases at V and 3 bases at J, leaving 13 bases unmatched. CDR3 amino acids: CASRPPGTGGGYYGYTF. CDR3 nucleotides: TGTGCCAGTCGTCCCCCCGGGACAGGGGGCGGTTACTATGGCTACACCTTC.

The V call is TRBV5-4, the J call TRBJ1-1; TRBD1 is a possible D gene (5 bases). Germline loops: CDR1 SGHNT, CDR2 YYREEE (reference sequence). The CDR3 runs to 15 residues. The germline V and J ends were trimmed by 4 bases and 1 base, with 14 bases remaining between them. Written as DNA, the CDR3 is TGTGCCAGCAGCCCCAAGGGGCTATCGAACACTGAAGCTTTCTTT. It codes for CASSPKGLSNTEAFF.

V gene TRBV5-1 combines with J gene TRBJ2-7, with 8 bases matching TRBD1. Germline V gives CDR1 SGHRS, CDR2 YFSETQ. This CDR3 comprises 16 residues. J gave up 0 bases and V 4 bases, and 9 bases lay outside the gene matches. CDR3 DNA sequence: TGCGCCAGCAGCAAGGGACAGGTGGGGACCTCCTACGAGCAGTACTTC. Protein product: CASSKGQVGTSYEQYF.

The rearrangement uses TRBV6-1 and TRBJ1-1; a weak D match, TRBD1 (5 bases). Trimming left V 3 bases short and J 3 bases short, with 8 bases between. Germline V gene sequence: CDR1 MNHNS, CDR2 SASEGT. This CDR3 has 13 amino acids. Here the CDR3 DNA reads TGTGCCAGCAGTGAGGAAGGGGACACTGAAGCTTTCTTT. Translating gives CASSEEGDTEAFF.

The V and J genes are TRBV3-1 (or the pseudogene TRBV3-2) and TRBJ2-1, with D unresolved. The CDR3 sequence is 11 residues long. V was trimmed by 5 bases and J by 9 bases, leaving 8 bases between them. Per germline, CDR1 LGHDT and CDR2 YNNKEL (reference sequence). This chain's CDR3 is CASSSRVEQFF. In DNA form, the CDR3 reads TGTGCCAGCAGCTCCCGCGTTGAGCAGTTCTTC.

With respect to this clone: Different DNA sequences within this sample yield the same CDR3. The V gene is TRBV19, the J gene TRBJ1-1, with no clear D. Germline V gives CDR1 LNHDA, CDR2 SQIVND (reference sequence). This CDR3 is 12 amino acids long. Trimming pared 3 bases from V and 5 bases from J, leaving 7 bases between. The DNA for the CDR3 is TGTGCCAGTAGTATGTCCCGGACTGAAGCTTTCTTT. Protein product: CASSMSRTEAFF.

This clone was seen only once. J is TRBJ2-2 and V is TRBV5-4; 7 positions agree with TRBD1. Germline trimming cut 3 bases from V and 1 base from J; bases unmatched to any gene: 6. Germline V lookup: CDR1 SGHNT, CDR2 YYREEE (reference sequence). The CDR3 is made up of 16 amino acids. In nucleotides, the CDR3 is TGTGCCAGCAGCTGGGGACAGCCCAGGAACACCGGGGAGCTGTTTTTT. As protein: CASSWGQPRNTGELFF.

The chain carries TRBV6-1 and TRBJ1-1; D perhaps matches TRBD1 (5 bases). V was shortened by 3 bases and J by 5 bases, with 10 bases between the two germline ends. The CDR3 length is 13 residues. Germline V gives CDR1 MNHNS, CDR2 SASEGT. Written as DNA, the CDR3 is TGTGCCAGCAGTGACAGGGTATGGACTGAAGCTTTCTTT. Translated: CASSDRVWTEAFF.

This clone was seen only once. The chain has TRBV28 and TRBJ1-3; 9 nucleotides line up with TRBD1. V lost 4 bases to trimming and J lost 4 bases; unmatched junction nucleotides: 17. Germline CDR1 MDHEN, CDR2 SYDVKM. There are 19 residues in the CDR3. CDR3 DNA sequence: TGTGCCAGCAGTTCCCCCGCCGGGACAGGGTACGAAGGGGGAAACACCATATATTTT. It encodes CASSSPAGTGYEGGNTIYF. The variable domain in full, completed from reference TRBV28 and TRBJ1-3, reads DVKVTQSSRYLVKRTGEKVFLECVQDMDHENMFWYRQDPGLGLRLIYFSYDVKMKEKGDIPEGYSVSREKKERFSLILESASTNQTSMYLCASSSPAGTGYEGGNTIYFGEGSWLTVV.